Here is one TCR beta chain with its context. The data were obtained in a study of blood T cell repertoires in COVID-19. Whole-study context: Collection of acute and convalescent COVID-19 samples took place in the United States, Italy and Spain. Sources were T cells, B-cell-depleted T cells, or PBMCs; the material itself was cDNA or gDNA.

As processed by the authors: Estimation of nucleated cell counts was performed using reference gene primer amplification. Sequenced by immunoSEQ multiplex PCR; TCRdb stores in-frame clones only, minus some. V, J and clone size derive from that table, while D and trimming were established from the DNA sequence. The table lists about 160,000 clones, roughly 87% of them singletons, with over 3.5% in the top ten. The V and J ends lost 0 bases and 5 bases, in that order; junction bases with no gene match: 4. Germline loops: CDR1 LGHDT, CDR2 YNNKEL (reference sequence). The CDR3 is 15 residues long. This chain joins TRBV3-1 (or the pseudogene TRBV3-2) and TRBJ1-1, with 9 bases that match TRBD1. The sequence derives from a woman aged 55 to 70 who had recovered from COVID-19. Sequencing was performed on peripheral blood. CDR3 region: CASSQDTGGWTEAFF. The CDR3 nucleotides are TGTGCCAGCAGCCAAGATACAGGGGGCTGGACTGAAGCTTTCTTT.